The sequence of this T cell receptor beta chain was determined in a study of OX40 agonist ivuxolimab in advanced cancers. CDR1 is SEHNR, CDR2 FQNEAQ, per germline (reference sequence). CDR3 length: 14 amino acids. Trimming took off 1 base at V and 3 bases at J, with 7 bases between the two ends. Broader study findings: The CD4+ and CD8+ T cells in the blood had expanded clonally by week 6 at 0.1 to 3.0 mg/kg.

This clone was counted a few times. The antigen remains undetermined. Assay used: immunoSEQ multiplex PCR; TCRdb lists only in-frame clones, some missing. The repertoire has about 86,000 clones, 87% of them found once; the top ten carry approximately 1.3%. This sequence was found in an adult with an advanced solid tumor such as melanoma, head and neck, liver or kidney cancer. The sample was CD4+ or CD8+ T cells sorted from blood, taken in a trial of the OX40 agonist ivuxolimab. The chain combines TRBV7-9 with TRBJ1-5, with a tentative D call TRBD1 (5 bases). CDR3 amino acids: CASSLGGDNQPQHF. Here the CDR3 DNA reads TGTGCCAGCAGCTTAGGGGGGGACAATCAGCCCCAGCATTTT. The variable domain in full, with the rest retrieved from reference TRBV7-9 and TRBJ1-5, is DTGVSQNPRHKITKRGQNVTFRCDPISEHNRLYWYRQTLGQGPEFLTYFQNEAQLEKSRLLSDRFSAERPKGSFSTLEIQRTEQGDSAMYLCASSLGGDNQPQHFGDGTRLSIL.